This T cell receptor beta chain was recovered during a study of blood T cell repertoires in COVID-19. Study at large: PBMCs, B-cell-depleted T cells, or T cells were the source of the cDNA or gDNA that made up the material.

The CDR3 has 14 residues. The germline V gene has CDR1 MDHEN and CDR2 SYDVKM. Unmatched junction bases numbered 4, after V lost 6 bases and J lost 1 base. Clones were sequenced by immunoSEQ multiplex PCR, and TCRdb holds only the in-frame ones, with some missing. Of some 170,000 clones in the sample, roughly 81% were seen once. The V gene is TRBV28, the J gene TRBJ1-1; 8 bases map to TRBD1. Sequencing input: peripheral blood. The TCR comes from a woman in her thirties or forties with COVID-19, enrolled during active disease. CDR3 DNA: TGTGCCAGCAGGCTGACAGGGGCGAACACTGAAGCTTTCTTT. This encodes CASRLTGANTEAFF. Supplemented by reference TRBV28 and TRBJ1-1, the full variable domain reads DVKVTQSSRYLVKRTGEKVFLECVQDMDHENMFWYRQDPGLGLRLIYFSYDVKMKEKGDIPEGYSVSREKKERFSLILESASTNQTSMYLCASRLTGANTEAFFGQGTRLTVV.